A single sample gave rise to the 27 T cell receptor beta chains below, sequenced in a study of blood T cells in healthy people across ages (dated by TCRdb to between 2015 and 2016). Receptors were amplified or captured by 5' RACE. Sequencing relied on an Illumina HiSeq 2500. A second roughly 7 to 11 cycle PCR used a sample-barcoded 5' primer and a J-beta primer mix. The public reads were run again by TCRdb, first through fastp at Q25 and then through MiXCR, and only productive beta chains were kept. Every distinct CDR3 protein forms one entry, paired with its most common genes and DNA. For this sample the table gives 600,000 to 850,000 distinct CDR3 sequences, of which 40% to 45% were detected only once. 20% to 25% of the sample is held by the ten biggest clonotypes. Sequenced material: blood. These receptors were obtained from a woman aged 55-75 years in good health.

This rearrangement joins TRBV4-2 to TRBJ1-2; 12 bases map to TRBD1. The CDR3 runs 16 residues. Germline CDR1 and CDR2: LGHNA and YNFKEQ. The junction had 7 bases not matched to a gene; V was cut back by 0 bases and J by 8 bases. CDR3 DNA: TGTGCCAGCAGCCAAGACCCCTTAGGGACAGGGGGCGGCTACACCTTC. Amino acid sequence: CASSQDPLGTGGGYTF.

The chain employs TRBV20-1 and TRBJ1-2; a possible D gene is TRBD1 (5 bases). Germline CDR1 and CDR2: DFQATT and SNEGSKA (reference sequence). V lost 2 bases and J lost 8, with 12 bases in between. The CDR3 loop spans 12 amino acids. The CDR3 DNA reads as TGCAGTGCTAGACAACAGGCGGAGGGCTACACCTTC. Translated, it gives CSARQQAEGYTF.

This clonotype was picked up a small number of times. An end of the junction differs from the germline gene, which may be a read error. The chain couples TRBV2 to TRBJ2-4; TRBD1 or TRBD2 may be the D gene (5 bases each). Per the germline V gene, CDR1 is SNHLY and CDR2 is FYNNEI. CDR3 length: 16 residues. Here the CDR3 DNA reads TGTGCCGGCAGTGAAGCCGGGGCAGGTGACAAAAACATTCAGTACTTC. Residues: CAGSEAGAGDKNIQYF. The full variable domain, rest sourced from reference TRBV2 and TRBJ2-4, is EPEVTQTPSHQVTQMGQEVILRCVPISNHLYFYWYRQILGQKVEFLVSFYNNEISEKSEIFDDQFSVERPDGSNFTLKIRSTKLEDSAMYFCAGSEAGAGDKNIQYFGAGTRLSVL.

The chain joins TRBV6-5 to TRBJ2-1; D not certain. Trimming took off 6 bases at V and 3 bases at J, with 15 bases between the two ends. CDR3 size: 15 residues. Germline V lookup: CDR1 MNHEY, CDR2 SVGAGI. The CDR3 DNA sequence: TGTGCCAGCAGCCGAGCGATTCCCGTCTACAATGAGCAGTTCTTC. As protein: CASSRAIPVYNEQFF.

This clonotype has a handful of counts. V gene TRBV6-1 combines with J gene TRBJ1-1; TRBD1 might be the D (5 bases). V was shortened by 5 bases and J by 1 base, with 8 bases between the two germline ends. Germline loops: CDR1 MNHNS, CDR2 SASEGT. The CDR3 is 13 residues long. The DNA of the CDR3 is TGTGCCAGCAGTCGACAGCAGAACACTGAAGCTTTCTTT. Its protein product is CASSRQQNTEAFF.

The sample holds a few counts of this clonotype. The chain combines TRBV5-1 with TRBJ1-2, with unresolved D. Germline assignment: CDR1 SGHRS and CDR2 YFSETQ. The germline V and J ends were trimmed by 2 bases and 8 bases, with 13 bases remaining between them. The CDR3 is 13 residues long. Here the CDR3 DNA reads TGCGCCAGCAGCTTCAACGGGGAATACGGCTACACCTTC. Protein sequence: CASSFNGEYGYTF.

The V call is TRBV6-1, the J call TRBJ2-5; 10 nucleotides match TRBD1. The trim removed 8 bases at V and 11 bases at J, leaving 14 bases unmatched. The germline CDR1 and CDR2 sequences are MNHNS and SASEGT. The CDR3 length is 14 residues. This CDR3 reads CASLDRGVYNEQYF. The CDR3 DNA follows: TGTGCCAGCCTGGACAGGGGGGTATACAATGAGCAGTACTTC.

V and J are TRBV28 and TRBJ2-5; perhaps TRBD1 as D (6 bases). Trimming removed 11 bases from V and 5 bases from J, with 18 bases in between. The CDR3 length is 13 residues. CDR1 is MDHEN and CDR2 is SYDVKM in the germline V gene. CDR3: CASTGMVVETQYF. The CDR3 DNA sequence: TGTGCCTCAACAGGGATGGTTGTGGAGACCCAGTACTTC.

Of note for this clonotype: A read error may be the cause here, since a much bigger clone is one base away. The chain carries TRBV4-1 and TRBJ2-2; 11 positions match TRBD1. CDR3 length: 16 residues. After removal of 3 bases from V and 6 bases from J, the junction contained 6 bases not matched to a gene. The germline gives CDR1 MGHRA, CDR2 YSYEKL. The CDR3 bases are TGCGCCAGCAGCCAGCTGGGACAGGGGGACGCCGGGGAGCTGTTTTTT. Translating it yields CASSQLGQGDAGELFF.

There are a few counts of this clonotype. This rearrangement joins TRBV6-2 or TRBV6-3 to TRBJ1-1; D not resolved. The CDR3 spans 12 residues. Trimming removed 4 bases from V and 1 base from J, with 4 bases in between. From germline, CDR1 is MNHEY and CDR2 SVGEGT. The CDR3 loop is CASSWGNTEAFF. The CDR3, as DNA: TGTGCCAGCAGTTGGGGGAACACTGAAGCTTTCTTT.

V and J are TRBV2 and TRBJ1-6; 7 bases fit TRBD1. This CDR3 comprises 13 residues. The V segment lost 11 bases and the J segment 13 bases; nucleotides outside the gene matches: 14. Germline V gene lookup returns CDR1 SNHLY and CDR2 FYNNEI. This CDR3 reads CAGKRAPQGPLHF. The CDR3, as DNA: TGTGCCGGCAAGAGGGCCCCACAGGGGCCCCTCCACTTT. The full variable domain, its missing parts supplied by reference TRBV2 and TRBJ1-6, is EPEVTQTPSHQVTQMGQEVILRCVPISNHLYFYWYRQILGQKVEFLVSFYNNEISEKSEIFDDQFSVERPDGSNFTLKIRSTKLEDSAMYFCAGKRAPQGPLHFGNGTRLTVT.

The chain uses TRBV25-1 and TRBJ1-2, with D hard to call. Germline CDR1 is MGHDK and CDR2 is SYGVNS. Trimming took off 3 bases at V and 4 bases at J, with 12 bases between the two ends. The CDR3 has 14 amino acids. CDR3 in amino acids: CASSDARAPYGYTF. Here the CDR3 DNA reads TGTGCCAGCAGTGATGCGCGGGCCCCCTATGGCTACACCTTC.

A word on this clonotype: A much larger clonotype is one base distant, so this may be a read error. This rearrangement joins TRBV14 to TRBJ2-3; D uncertain. Germline CDR1 reads SGHDN; CDR2 reads FVKESK. There are 16 residues in the CDR3. With 2 bases removed from V and 2 bases from J, the gap between germline ends came to 14 bases. The DNA for the CDR3 is TGTGCCAGCAGCCAAACGGCTGGAGCACCCACAGATACGCAGTATTTT. This encodes CASSQTAGAPTDTQYF.

This rearrangement joins TRBV7-2 to TRBJ2-1, with 8 nucleotides matching TRBD2. Trimming removed 6 bases from V and 4 bases from J; junction bases left unmatched: 11. The CDR3 length is 16 residues. Germline CDR1 is SGHTA and CDR2 is FQGNSA. This chain's CDR3 is CASSGSSGGRYNEQFF. Written as DNA, the CDR3 is TGTGCCAGCAGTGGAAGTTCGGGGGGGAGATACAATGAGCAGTTCTTC.

This clonotype occurred a few times. V is TRBV12-3 or TRBV12-4 and J is TRBJ2-3; possible D gene TRBD2, 5 bases. Trimming pared 7 bases from V and 6 bases from J, leaving 17 bases between. This CDR3 spans 14 amino acids. CDR3 DNA: TGTGCCAGCACCCCTCAACTAAAGCGGGATACGCAGTATTTT. It is translated as CASTPQLKRDTQYF.

Ten or more counts support this clonotype. This sequence joins TRBV7-2 and TRBJ2-5, with 7 bases fitting TRBD2. V lost 1 base and J lost 3; bases outside the gene matches: 2. The CDR3 sequence is 14 residues long. CDR1 and CDR2 (germline): SGHTA, FQGNSA. The CDR3 DNA reads TGTGCCAGCAGCTTAGGACTAGCCAAAGAGACCCAGTACTTC. Translated, it gives CASSLGLAKETQYF. The variable domain in full, completed from reference TRBV7-2 and TRBJ2-5, reads GAGVSQSPSNKVTEKGKDVELRCDPISGHTALYWYRQSLGQGLEFLIYFQGNSAPDKSGLPSDRFSAERTGGSVSTLTIQRTQQEDSAVYLCASSLGLAKETQYFGPGTRLLVL.

In this sample, this clonotype turned up many times. V and J are TRBV29-1 and TRBJ1-2; D gene ambiguous. V was cut by 0 bases and J by 2 bases, with 7 bases left in between. CDR3 size: 13 residues. Germline V gene lookup returns CDR1 SQVTM and CDR2 ANQGSEA. CDR3 sequence (DNA): TGCAGCGTTGAAGACGAGAGAAACTATGGCTACACCTTC. Translated, it gives CSVEDERNYGYTF.

The gene calls are TRBV10-3 and TRBJ2-2; D gene unclear. The V gene's germline CDR1 is ENHRY and CDR2 SYGVKD. Trimming took off 2 bases at V and 3 bases at J, with 7 bases between the two ends. The CDR3 extends over 14 amino acids. In DNA, the CDR3 is TGTGCCATCAGTGAGGCGGCAGACACCGGGGAGCTGTTTTTT. Translated, it gives CAISEAADTGELFF.

CDR3 sequence (DNA): TGCGCCAGCAGCTTGCAGACGAACACCGGGGAGCTGTTTTTT. Translating gives CASSLQTNTGELFF. This sequence joins TRBV5-1 and TRBJ2-2; D is undetermined. The CDR3 runs 14 residues. V was shortened by 1 base and J by 0 bases, with 4 bases between the two germline ends. CDR1 is SGHRS and CDR2 is YFSETQ in the germline V gene.

The rearrangement links TRBV7-3 to TRBJ2-1; TRBD2 matches at 11 bases. The CDR3 is made up of 16 amino acids. V lost 5 bases and J lost 8; bases outside the gene matches: 11. Germline values: CDR1 SGHTA, CDR2 FQGTGA. CDR3 in amino acids: CASSLKTSGVQDEQFF. The CDR3 DNA reads TGTGCCAGCAGCCTAAAGACTAGCGGGGTTCAGGATGAGCAGTTCTTC.

This chain joins TRBV21-1 and TRBJ2-1; TRBD2 is the table's D call and was not checked against the DNA. TRBV21-1 is described as a pseudogene. CDR3 length equals 16 residues. CDR3 DNA sequence: TGTGCCAGCAGCTTCCGGGAAGCTAGCGGGTACAATGAGCAGTTCTTC. Its translation: CASSFREASGYNEQFF.

This clonotype was observed a handful of times. The V call is TRBV18, the J call TRBJ2-3; unclear D gene. The CDR3 consists of 15 residues. Germline lookup yields CDR1 KGHSH and CDR2 LQKENI. Trimming cost V 2 bases and J 2 bases, with 11 bases left between them. The DNA of the CDR3 is TGTGCCAGCTCACCAAGGGCGGACCTCACAGATACGCAGTATTTT. It specifies CASSPRADLTDTQYF.

The genes are TRBV2 and TRBJ2-1, with D hard to call. The germline V gene encodes CDR1 SNHLY and CDR2 FYNNEI. Trimming left V 1 base short and J 4 bases short, with 5 bases between. This CDR3 spans 13 amino acids. CDR3 loop: CASSEDLYNEQFF. The CDR3 coding sequence is TGTGCCAGCAGTGAAGATTTGTACAATGAGCAGTTCTTC.

The chain carries TRBV3-1 and TRBJ2-5, with 7 bases identical to TRBD2. In germline, CDR1 is LGHDT, CDR2 YNNKEL (reference sequence). The ends lost 7 bases at V and 7 bases at J; junction bases unmatched: 12. CDR3 length: 14 residues. The CDR3 DNA reads TGTGCCAGCACGATCTCGCGGGGGTTGGGGACCCAGTACTTC. It specifies CASTISRGLGTQYF.

This chain joins TRBV10-3 and TRBJ2-1; tentative D call: TRBD2 (5 bases). Germline V gene data show CDR1 as ENHRY and CDR2 as SYGVKD. Trimming stripped 9 bases from V and 5 bases from J, with 17 bases between. CDR3 length equals 14 residues. CDR3 DNA: TGTGCCATTTCGAGGGAAGGGCGGGACAATGAGCAGTTCTTC. Translated: CAISREGRDNEQFF.

In its sample, this clonotype was seen a few times. The CDR3 spells CASSLSLLKYF. The CDR3 coding sequence is TGTGCCAGCAGCTTGAGTCTGTTGAAGTACTTC. The chain carries TRBV7-2 and TRBJ2-5; D not resolved. The CDR3 spans 11 residues. Trimming left V 3 bases short and J 12 bases short, with 11 bases between. In germline, CDR1 is SGHTA, CDR2 FQGNSA.

Regarding this clonotype: The junction departs from germline at one end; a sequencing error may be responsible. The V call is TRBV7-9, the J call TRBJ1-1; D gene unclear. This CDR3 comprises 12 residues. Germline assignment: CDR1 SEHNR and CDR2 FQNEAQ (reference sequence). CDR3 nucleotides: TGTGCCAGCTGCTTATCCGTCTCCACAGCTTTCTTT. It specifies CASCLSVSTAFF.